Reported below is one TCR beta chain. Its antigen remains unidentified. The V gene's germline CDR1 is SGHRS and CDR2 YFSETQ. This CDR3 contains 15 residues. No DNA is given; TCRdb re-called the 5' RACE reads and lists each CDR3 protein once. Listed are a few hundred thousand distinct CDR3 sequences; around 2.5% falls within the top ten. This specimen comes from a study of monozygotic twins with inflammatory bowel disease. Study results and caveats: Against healthy co-twins, IBD patients had lower TCRbeta diversity (measured by inverse Simpson).

The J gene is TRBJ2-1, the V gene TRBV5-1. Source material: blood. The TCR sequence derives from a human donor with ulcerative colitis or Crohn's disease, or a healthy co-twin of an affected twin (not recorded which). This CDR3 reads CASSSTTGPYNEQFF.